The 14 T cell receptor beta chains listed next were all sequenced from one sample in a study of T cell responses to AZD1222 COVID-19 vaccine (dated by TCRdb to about 2021). The intended sense of this specimen's time point label: baseline before first vaccination. The sample's treatment or condition label, in plain terms: meningococcal conjugate vaccine given as trial control. Library preparation employed the immunoSEQ multiplex PCR assay. TCRdb carries this immuneACCESS record with in-frame sequences only. Its versions omit some clonotypes, under half of them owing to an unresolved V gene in the studies checked, with the rest unexplained. Here the sample has about 150,000 clones; 88% occur a single time. The ten largest clones add up to 3% to 4% of the sample. The sample in question was peripheral blood, obtained on day 0 of MenACWY control vaccination. Source of these receptors: an adult in good health.

The chain combines TRBV6-6 with TRBJ2-3; TRBD2 aligns across 7 bases. CDR3 length equals 14 residues. V gave up 10 bases and J gave up 0 bases; unmatched junction bases: 7. From germline, CDR1 is MNHNY and CDR2 SVGAGI (reference sequence). The CDR3 DNA sequence: TGTGCCATCCGGACTAGACTTAGCACAGATACGCAGTATTTT. It translates to CAIRTRLSTDTQYF.

The chain couples TRBV5-1 to TRBJ1-1; D is uncertain. CDR1 SGHRS and CDR2 YFSETQ come from the germline V gene. Trimming pared 2 bases from V and 7 bases from J, leaving 6 bases between. The CDR3 loop spans 11 amino acids. In DNA form, the CDR3 reads TGCGCCAGCAGCTTAGAGGGTGAAGCTTTCTTT. Its protein product is CASSLEGEAFF.

V usage is TRBV7-2 and J usage is TRBJ2-7; D gene ambiguous. Germline lookup yields CDR1 SGHTA and CDR2 FQGNSA. The CDR3 length is 13 residues. V was pared by 8 bases and J by 3 bases, with 14 bases between. CDR3 bases: TGTGCCAGCGGATCGCCCCCTTTCTACGAGCAGTACTTC. It codes for CASGSPPFYEQYF. The whole variable domain, remainder taken from reference TRBV7-2 and TRBJ2-7, is GAGVSQSPSNKVTEKGKDVELRCDPISGHTALYWYRQSLGQGLEFLIYFQGNSAPDKSGLPSDRFSAERTGGSVSTLTIQRTQQEDSAVYLCASGSPPFYEQYFGPGTRLTVT.

The gene calls are TRBV19 and TRBJ1-5, with D possibly matching TRBD1 (5 bases). The V gene's germline CDR1 is LNHDA and CDR2 SQIVND (reference sequence). The CDR3 totals 13 residues. The germline V and J ends were trimmed by 2 bases and 6 bases, with 8 bases remaining between them. The CDR3 DNA sequence: TGTGCCAGTAGTATACGTCAGGGTCAGCCCCAGCATTTT. Translated: CASSIRQGQPQHF.

This chain uses TRBV7-2 with TRBJ1-5; 9 positions match TRBD1. Per germline, CDR1 SGHTA and CDR2 FQGNSA. Unmatched junction bases numbered 6, after V lost 2 bases and J lost 4 bases. The CDR3 has 16 residues. DNA for the CDR3: TGTGCCAGCAGCTTACTGACGGGACAGGGAAATCAGCCCCAGCATTTT. Amino acids: CASSLLTGQGNQPQHF.

The chain combines TRBV2 with TRBJ2-1; 9 bases line up with TRBD2. V shed 4 bases, J shed 4 bases, and the junction held 2 bases outside the gene matches. Germline V gives CDR1 SNHLY, CDR2 FYNNEI. CDR3 length: 14 amino acids. This CDR3 reads CASSGTSAYNEQFF. For the CDR3, the DNA is TGTGCCAGCAGTGGGACTAGCGCGTACAATGAGCAGTTCTTC.

The chain has TRBV12-3 or TRBV12-4 and TRBJ1-1; D unresolved. The CDR3 has 11 amino acids. V was shortened by 2 bases and J by 9 bases, with 7 bases between the two germline ends. The CDR3 region is CASSLSGKAFF. The CDR3 region has the DNA TGTGCCAGCAGTTTATCGGGGAAAGCTTTCTTT.

The rearrangement uses TRBV28 and TRBJ1-5; tentative D call: TRBD1 (5 bases). This CDR3 is 14 amino acids long. Trimming took off 6 bases at V and 5 bases at J, with 14 bases between the two ends. Germline V CDR1 and CDR2: MDHEN, SYDVKM. This CDR3 is CASRLPGDHQPQHF. As DNA, the CDR3 is TGTGCCAGCAGACTCCCGGGGGATCATCAGCCCCAGCATTTT.

V and J are TRBV30 and TRBJ2-3, with D uncertain. CDR3 length: 14 amino acids. V lost 1 base, J lost 0 bases, and 8 bases lay in between. Germline values: CDR1 GTSNPN, CDR2 SVGIG (reference sequence). The CDR3 sequence is CAWSGGMSTDTQYF. The DNA of the CDR3 is TGTGCCTGGAGTGGGGGAATGAGCACAGATACGCAGTATTTT.

The chain links TRBV28 to TRBJ1-1, with D unresolved. The CDR3 has 13 amino acids. The germline V and J ends were trimmed by 3 bases and 0 bases, with 5 bases remaining between them. The germline CDR1 and CDR2 sequences are MDHEN and SYDVKM. The CDR3 nucleotides read TGTGCCAGCAGTTTTAACCTGAACACTGAAGCTTTCTTT. Translation gives CASSFNLNTEAFF. Using reference TRBV28 and TRBJ1-1 for the parts outside the CDR3, the full variable domain is DVKVTQSSRYLVKRTGEKVFLECVQDMDHENMFWYRQDPGLGLRLIYFSYDVKMKEKGDIPEGYSVSREKKERFSLILESASTNQTSMYLCASSFNLNTEAFFGQGTRLTVV.

The rearrangement links TRBV24-1 to TRBJ2-3, with 8 bases lining up with TRBD2. Trimming took 0 bases from V and 5 from J; bases not matched to a gene: 6. Germline CDR1 and CDR2: KGHDR and SFDVKD. The CDR3 consists of 16 residues. CDR3 nucleotide sequence: TGTGCCACCAGTGATTTGCCGGGACTAGGGGTAGATACGCAGTATTTT. Residues: CATSDLPGLGVDTQYF.

The chain uses TRBV11-3 and TRBJ2-6; D possibly corresponds to TRBD2 (7 bases). Germline V gene sequence: CDR1 SGHNT, CDR2 YENEEA. The CDR3 runs to 18 residues. Between the trimmed V and J ends, which lost 5 bases and 0 bases, there was a span of 17 bases. CDR3 sequence (DNA): TGTGCCAGCAGCCCGGGGGGCGGGCCTCGCTCTGGGGCCAACGTCCTGACTTTC. Its translation is CASSPGGGPRSGANVLTF.

The rearrangement links TRBV24-1 to TRBJ1-4; D is unresolved. The CDR3 has 16 amino acids. CDR1 and CDR2 (germline): KGHDR, SFDVKD. V was pared by 4 bases and J by 0 bases, with 11 bases between. CDR3 nucleotide sequence: TGTGCCACCAGTGACTCAGGCCCTGCAACTAATGAAAAACTGTTTTTT. The encoded protein is CATSDSGPATNEKLFF.

V and J are TRBV11-1 and TRBJ2-5; D unresolved. Per germline, CDR1 SGHAT and CDR2 FQDESV (reference sequence). The ends were cut back, 3 bases at V and 5 bases at J, with 16 bases in the middle. The CDR3 covers 15 residues. The CDR3 DNA reads as TGTGCCAGCAGCTTCGATAGGGTGGCCGGGGAGACCCAGTACTTC. It specifies CASSFDRVAGETQYF.